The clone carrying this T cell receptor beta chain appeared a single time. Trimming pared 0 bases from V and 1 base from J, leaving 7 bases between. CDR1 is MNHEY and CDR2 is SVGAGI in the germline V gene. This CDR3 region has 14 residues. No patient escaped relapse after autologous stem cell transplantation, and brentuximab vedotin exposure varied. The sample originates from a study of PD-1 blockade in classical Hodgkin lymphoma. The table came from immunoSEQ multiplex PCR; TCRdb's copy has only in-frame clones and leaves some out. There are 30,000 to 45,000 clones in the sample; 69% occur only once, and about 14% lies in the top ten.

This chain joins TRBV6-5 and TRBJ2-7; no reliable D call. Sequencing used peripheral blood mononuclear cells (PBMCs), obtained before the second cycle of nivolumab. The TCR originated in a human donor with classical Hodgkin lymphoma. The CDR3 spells CASSYSHGSYEQYF. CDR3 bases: TGTGCCAGCAGTTACTCGCACGGGTCCTACGAGCAGTACTTC.